The 32 T cell receptor beta chains in this list originate from one sample, sequenced in a study of T cell responses to AZD1222 COVID-19 vaccine. Repertoires were generated with immunoSEQ multiplex PCR, while TCRdb's copy carries only in-frame clones and drops some. The repertoire consists of 40,000 to 55,000 clones, with 70% to 90% occurring once and the leading ten covering 1% to 1.3%. This specimen was peripheral blood, taken 28 days after the second AZD1222 dose. Source of these receptors: an adult who received the AZD1222 COVID-19 vaccine.

The J gene is TRBJ2-3, the V gene TRBV27; D call uncertain. The V gene's germline CDR1 is MNHEY and CDR2 SMNVEV (reference sequence). The CDR3 is made up of 15 amino acids. Deletions cut 4 bases from V and 0 bases from J, with 11 bases between. The CDR3 DNA reads TGTGCCAGCAGTTACATAGGAACGAGCACAGATACGCAGTATTTT. It is translated as CASSYIGTSTDTQYF.

The V call is TRBV7-2, the J call TRBJ2-7, with 8 nucleotides matching TRBD1. The CDR3 length is 15 residues. CDR1 SGHTA and CDR2 FQGNSA come from the germline V gene. With 5 bases clipped from V and 1 base from J, the junction kept 7 bases outside the gene matches. CDR3: CASSKQGGISYEQYF. The CDR3 DNA is TGTGCCAGCAGCAAACAGGGGGGAATTTCCTACGAGCAGTACTTC.

This chain uses TRBV10-3 with TRBJ2-5; 10 bases map to TRBD2. The CDR3 covers 17 residues. V lost 4 bases and J lost 2; bases outside the gene matches: 10. Germline lookup yields CDR1 ENHRY and CDR2 SYGVKD. The CDR3 reads CAISVLAGGSQQETQYF. The CDR3 DNA is TGTGCCATCAGTGTGTTAGCGGGAGGAAGTCAGCAAGAGACCCAGTACTTC.

The V gene is TRBV3-1 (or the pseudogene TRBV3-2), the J gene TRBJ1-6; D might be TRBD1 (6 bases). Germline values: CDR1 LGHDT, CDR2 YNNKEL (reference sequence). The CDR3 contains 13 residues. Trimming removed 4 bases at V and 9 bases at J, with 10 bases between. The CDR3 DNA follows: TGTGCCAGCAGCCTGGCGGGGGCTTCACCCCTCCACTTT. Protein product: CASSLAGASPLHF.

The CDR3: CASSQQGDSYNEQFF. Written as DNA, the CDR3 is TGTGCCAGCAGCCAACAGGGGGACTCCTACAATGAGCAGTTCTTC. V is TRBV9 and J is TRBJ2-1, with 8 bases that match TRBD1. The CDR3 is made up of 15 amino acids. Looked up from germline, CDR1 is SGDLS and CDR2 is YYNGEE. V shed 4 bases and J 0 bases; nucleotides not matched to a gene: 3.

The chain has TRBV7-8 and TRBJ2-7; D remains unclear. This CDR3 has 13 amino acids. Between the trimmed V and J ends, which lost 2 bases and 5 bases, there was a span of 10 bases. Germline-derived CDR1 and CDR2 are SGHVS and FQNEAQ. CDR3 sequence: CASSLTHDNEQYF. The CDR3 bases are TGTGCCAGCAGCTTAACCCATGACAACGAGCAGTACTTC.

The chain employs TRBV28 and TRBJ1-6; D unresolved. The CDR3 spans 12 residues. CDR1 MDHEN and CDR2 SYDVKM come from the germline V gene. The V and J ends lost 5 bases and 10 bases respectively, with 9 bases between them. The CDR3 region has the DNA TGTGCCAGCAGTGCCCCCCGGTCACCCCTCCACTTT. Translated, it gives CASSAPRSPLHF. The full variable domain, with the rest looked up from reference TRBV28 and TRBJ1-6, is DVKVTQSSRYLVKRTGEKVFLECVQDMDHENMFWYRQDPGLGLRLIYFSYDVKMKEKGDIPEGYSVSREKKERFSLILESASTNQTSMYLCASSAPRSPLHFGNGTRLTVT.

This clone was seen a handful of times. The gene calls are TRBV6-2 or TRBV6-3 and TRBJ2-7; D unresolved. Trimming took off 4 bases at V and 3 bases at J, with 4 bases between the two ends. The length of the CDR3 is 11 residues. The germline gives CDR1 MNHEY, CDR2 SVGEGT. CDR3 sequence reads: CASSLYYEQYF. DNA of the CDR3: TGTGCCAGCAGTTTATACTACGAGCAGTACTTC.

V usage is TRBV19 and J usage is TRBJ1-4; possibly TRBD1 for D (6 bases). CDR3 length: 16 residues. Germline V CDR1 and CDR2: LNHDA, SQIVND (reference sequence). The V gene lost 3 bases and the J gene lost 7 bases, with 18 bases spanning the gap. CDR3 loop: CASSIGTLNRGEKLFF. DNA for the CDR3: TGTGCCAGTAGTATCGGGACACTAAATCGCGGTGAAAAACTGTTTTTT.

This chain links TRBV7-9 with TRBJ1-2; D is unclear. The CDR3 sequence is 11 residues long. Between the trimmed V and J ends, which lost 6 bases and 5 bases, there was a span of 7 bases. Germline values: CDR1 SEHNR, CDR2 FQNEAQ (reference sequence). CDR3 protein: CASRLLYGYTF. Here the CDR3 DNA reads TGTGCCAGCAGATTGCTTTATGGCTACACCTTC.

The V call is TRBV19, the J call TRBJ1-2; D call uncertain. V lost 2 bases to trimming and J lost 4 bases, with 5 bases between them. Germline values: CDR1 LNHDA, CDR2 SQIVND (reference sequence). The CDR3 runs 12 residues. Here the CDR3 reads CASSIFGYGYTF. Written as DNA, the CDR3 is TGTGCCAGTAGTATATTCGGCTATGGCTACACCTTC.

The chain uses TRBV7-3 and TRBJ1-1; D is ambiguous. The CDR3 consists of 13 residues. V lost 1 base to trimming and J lost 2 bases, with 5 bases between them. From germline, CDR1 is SGHTA and CDR2 FQGTGA. In DNA, the CDR3 is TGTGCCAGCAGCTTAATGGACAACACTGAAGCTTTCTTT. The encoded protein is CASSLMDNTEAFF.

The chain couples TRBV24-1 to TRBJ2-1; maybe TRBD2 (6 bases). This CDR3 is built from 18 residues. Trimming took off 5 bases at V and 6 bases at J, with 25 bases between the two ends. CDR1 KGHDR and CDR2 SFDVKD come from the germline V gene. The CDR3 sequence: CATSGAKSGRESPNEQFF. CDR3 nucleotide sequence: TGTGCCACCAGTGGGGCTAAGAGCGGGCGGGAATCTCCCAATGAGCAGTTCTTC.

The chain has TRBV5-1 and TRBJ2-1; 11 nucleotides line up with TRBD2. The V gene end was trimmed by 4 bases and the J gene end by 2 bases; junction bases not matched to a gene: 8. Germline values: CDR1 SGHRS, CDR2 YFSETQ. The CDR3 is made up of 17 amino acids. In DNA form, the CDR3 reads TGCGCCAGCAGCCGGGGACTAGCGGTCACTGCCTACAATGAGCAGTTCTTC. Amino acids: CASSRGLAVTAYNEQFF.

The chain joins TRBV6-1 to TRBJ2-1; no clear D. The CDR3 is made up of 12 amino acids. V lost 2 bases and J lost 5, with 4 bases in between. Germline lookup yields CDR1 MNHNS and CDR2 SASEGT. This CDR3 reads CASSERDNEQFF. The CDR3 DNA sequence: TGTGCCAGCAGTGAACGGGACAATGAGCAGTTCTTC.

This rearrangement joins TRBV9 to TRBJ1-2; possible D gene TRBD1, 5 bases. V was trimmed by 7 bases and J by 4 bases, leaving 20 bases between them. The germline gives CDR1 SGDLS, CDR2 YYNGEE. There are 15 residues in the CDR3. The CDR3 is CASAGVPYSSYGYTF. CDR3 sequence (DNA): TGTGCCAGCGCGGGGGTGCCGTACTCGAGCTATGGCTACACCTTC.

This chain joins TRBV4-1 and TRBJ2-1; possible D gene TRBD2, 6 bases. The CDR3 length is 14 residues. The V gene lost 4 bases and the J gene lost 0 bases, with 7 bases spanning the gap. From germline, CDR1 is MGHRA and CDR2 YSYEKL. In DNA form, the CDR3 reads TGCGCCAGCAGCCTAGCGGACTCCTACAATGAGCAGTTCTTC. As protein: CASSLADSYNEQFF.

This chain connects TRBV3-1 (or the pseudogene TRBV3-2) to TRBJ2-1, with 13 bases that match TRBD2. Looked up from germline, CDR1 is LGHDT and CDR2 is YNNKEL (reference sequence). This CDR3 has 16 amino acids. The J segment lost 7 bases and the V segment lost 6 bases, leaving 9 bases of the junction unmatched. The DNA for the CDR3 is TGTGCCAGCAGTCTCTCGGGACTAGCGGGAAAGAATGAGCAGTTCTTC. Protein: CASSLSGLAGKNEQFF.

This clone occurred a few times. The DNA for the CDR3 is TGTGCCAGCACCCGGGACAGGTCGGAATATGGCTACACCTTC. As protein: CASTRDRSEYGYTF. The gene calls are TRBV7-2 and TRBJ1-2, with 8 bases fitting TRBD1. The CDR3 runs to 14 residues. V dropped 7 bases and J dropped 5; count of bases not matched to a gene: 9. The germline gives CDR1 SGHTA, CDR2 FQGNSA.

This clone was counted once. The chain carries TRBV28 and TRBJ2-1; D possibly corresponds to TRBD1 (6 bases). The V gene lost 6 bases and the J gene lost 1 base, with 16 bases spanning the gap. Germline CDR1 is MDHEN and CDR2 is SYDVKM. This CDR3 contains 16 residues. The CDR3: CASRARGRASYNEQFF. The CDR3 bases are TGTGCCAGCAGAGCCAGGGGCAGGGCGTCCTACAATGAGCAGTTCTTC.

This clone appeared once. The chain recombines TRBV30 with TRBJ1-4; D is uncertain. V lost 0 bases and J lost 11, with 10 bases in between. Germline assignment: CDR1 GTSNPN and CDR2 SVGIG (reference sequence). This CDR3 has 12 residues. The CDR3 spells CAWSVWDGKLFF. In nucleotides, the CDR3 is TGTGCCTGGAGTGTTTGGGATGGGAAACTGTTTTTT.

The chain links TRBV28 to TRBJ1-1; D gene unclear. Trimming left V 5 bases short and J 4 bases short, with 11 bases between. The CDR3 has 13 residues. CDR1 is MDHEN, CDR2 SYDVKM, per germline. CDR3 nucleotide sequence: TGTGCCAGCAGTAATACAGCACTCACTGAAGCTTTCTTT. Its protein product is CASSNTALTEAFF.

This chain links TRBV27 with TRBJ2-7; 9 nucleotides match TRBD1. Germline CDR1 is MNHEY and CDR2 is SMNVEV (reference sequence). The CDR3 totals 14 residues. Germline trimming cut 6 bases from V and 1 base from J; bases unmatched to any gene: 4. The CDR3, as DNA: TGTGCCAGCAGACGACAGGGGGTGTCCTACGAGCAGTACTTC. This sequence encodes CASRRQGVSYEQYF.

Points on this clone: Other DNA sequences from this sample encode an identical CDR3 as well. The rearrangement joins TRBV29-1 to TRBJ2-3, with D unresolved. This CDR3 spans 12 amino acids. Germline-derived CDR1 and CDR2 are SQVTM and ANQGSEA. The V end lost 1 base, the J end lost 1 base, and 3 bases lay between the germline ends. The CDR3 protein is CSVEGGTDTQYF. Written as DNA, the CDR3 is TGCAGCGTTGAAGGGGGCACAGATACGCAGTATTTT.

The gene calls are TRBV10-1 and TRBJ2-3; 8 nucleotides align to TRBD2. The CDR3 is made up of 15 amino acids. The J segment lost 1 base and the V segment lost 8 bases, leaving 8 bases of the junction unmatched. Germline values: CDR1 WNHNN, CDR2 SYGVQD (reference sequence). The CDR3 DNA follows: TGCGCCAGCTCCCGGACAGCGGGGGGCACAGATACGCAGTATTTT. Encoded protein: CASSRTAGGTDTQYF.

Here the CDR3 DNA reads TGTGCCAGCAGCCGGGACAGTTTCTATGGCTACACCTTC. Translated, it gives CASSRDSFYGYTF. The J gene is TRBJ1-2, the V gene TRBV5-4, with 7 nucleotides matching TRBD1. Trimming took 4 bases from V and 4 from J; bases not matched to a gene: 4. The CDR3 is made up of 13 amino acids. Germline V lookup: CDR1 SGHNT, CDR2 YYREEE (reference sequence).

This sequence joins TRBV2 and TRBJ2-1, with 7 bases matching TRBD1. V shed 3 bases and J 12 bases; nucleotides not matched to a gene: 8. Germline V gives CDR1 SNHLY, CDR2 FYNNEI. This CDR3 spans 13 amino acids. The CDR3 coding sequence is TGTGCCAGCAGTGACCCGACAGGGAAAGTGCAGTTCTTC. Translation gives CASSDPTGKVQFF.

The CDR3 nucleotides are TGTGCCAGCAGCTTTACGGGGGTAGGGTTAGAGTACTTC. Its protein product is CASSFTGVGLEYF. This chain joins TRBV5-6 and TRBJ2-7; a possible D gene is TRBD2 (6 bases). The CDR3 length is 13 residues. Trimming took off 2 bases at V and 11 bases at J, with 17 bases between the two ends. Germline V gives CDR1 SGHDT, CDR2 YYEEEE.

The chain is built from TRBV10-3 and TRBJ2-7, with 8 bases that match TRBD2. The V and J ends lost 6 bases and 5 bases, in that order; junction bases with no gene match: 15. Germline assignment: CDR1 ENHRY and CDR2 SYGVKD. The CDR3 covers 16 residues. The CDR3 bases are TGTGCCATCAGCCCCCGGGTGGCGGGAGGCTCTCACGAGCAGTACTTC. It is translated as CAISPRVAGGSHEQYF.

The chain couples TRBV5-6 to TRBJ2-1; 15 positions match TRBD2. The CDR3 spans 15 residues. After removal of 2 bases from V and 9 bases from J, the junction contained 3 bases not matched to a gene. Germline V gene sequence: CDR1 SGHDT, CDR2 YYEEEE. CDR3 region: CASSFRTSGRGEQFF. The CDR3 DNA reads as TGTGCCAGCAGCTTTCGGACTAGCGGGAGGGGTGAGCAGTTCTTC. Full variable domain (remainder filled in from reference TRBV5-6 and TRBJ2-1): DAGVTQSPTHLIKTRGQQVTLRCSPKSGHDTVSWYQQALGQGPQFIFQYYEEEERQRGNFPDRFSGHQFPNYSSELNVNALLLGDSALYLCASSFRTSGRGEQFFGPGTRLTVL.

The chain uses TRBV2 and TRBJ1-3; D gene ambiguous. The germline gives CDR1 SNHLY, CDR2 FYNNEI. V lost 7 bases and J 0 bases, leaving 13 bases between the germline ends. The CDR3 totals 15 residues. CDR3 coding DNA: TGTGCCAGCACCGTCCGACTGTCCTCTGGAAACACCATATATTTT. Protein sequence: CASTVRLSSGNTIYF.

The J gene is TRBJ2-5, the V gene TRBV6-5; maybe TRBD1 (5 bases). V was pared by 6 bases and J by 5 bases, with 19 bases between. Germline-derived CDR1 and CDR2 are MNHEY and SVGAGI. The CDR3 has 15 residues. The CDR3 spells CASSPDLGLRETQYF. The CDR3 bases are TGTGCCAGCAGCCCCGACTTGGGGCTTCGGGAGACCCAGTACTTC.